These T cell receptor beta chains were read from a single sample in a study of blood T cell repertoires in COVID-19. Here immunoSEQ multiplex PCR was the method, and the copy in TCRdb shows in-frame clones only, minus some. This sample carries about 120,000 clones, almost 85% of them seen once, and the ten largest clones take less than 9%. The sample comprised peripheral blood. All receptors come from a man aged 65 to 79 with active or convalescent COVID-19. CDR3s include the opening cysteine and the closing phenylalanine or tryptophan. A D gene is named only where the DNA matches it firmly. The listing skips clone size in some rows; elsewhere it reads once, few, many or a size class.

>TRBV19|-|TRBJ1-5|few
TGTGCCAGTAGCCCCCAGCGGCTTCAGGGCAATCAGCCCCAGCATTTT
CASSPQRLQGNQPQHF
>TRBV5-6|TRBD1|TRBJ1-2|-
TGTGCCAGCAGCCCACAGGGGACCTATGGCTACACCTTC
CASSPQGTYGYTF
>TRBV7-9|TRBD1|TRBJ1-3|once
TGTGCCAGCAGCCGGGACAGGGACTCTGGAAACACCATATATTTT
CASSRDRDSGNTIYF
>TRBV18|-|TRBJ2-7|-
TGTGCCAGCTCCTTATCGGACAGACCCTACGAGCAGTACTTC
CASSLSDRPYEQYF
>TRBV5-1|TRBD1|TRBJ1-2|-
TGCGCCAGCAGCTTAAACAGGGGCAACTATGGCTACACCTTC
CASSLNRGNYGYTF
>TRBV11-2|TRBD1|TRBJ2-5|-
TGTGCCAGCAGCTTAGCGTTTGTCAGGGGGCGAGAGACCCAGTACTTC
CASSLAFVRGRETQYF
>TRBV11-3|-|TRBJ2-1|-
TGTGCCAGCAGGCTTACACACAATGAGCAGTTCTTC
CASRLTHNEQFF
>TRBV7-2|-|TRBJ2-7|-
TGTGCCAGCAGTTTAACTAGTACCTACGAGCAGTACTTC
CASSLTSTYEQYF
>TRBV3-1/TRBV3-2|-|TRBJ1-6|-
TGTGCCAGCAGCCAAAGTTCCGTGGAGGGTGGCCTCCACTTT
CASSQSSVEGGLHF
>TRBV6-5|-|TRBJ1-6|-
TGTGCCAGCAGCTCCGGGAGTGGGATTTTACCCCTCCACTTT
CASSSGSGILPLHF
>TRBV5-1|TRBD2|TRBJ2-1|few
TGCGCCAGCAGCGTTAGCGGGAGCTCCTACAATGAGCAGTTCTTC
CASSVSGSSYNEQFF
>TRBV6-6|TRBD1|TRBJ1-2|-
TGTGCCAGCAGACATAGACAGGGTAACTATGGCTACACCTTC
CASRHRQGNYGYTF
>TRBV14|TRBD2|TRBJ2-7|few
TGTGCCAGCAGCCTCCTTAGCGGGGCCTACGAGCAGTACTTC
CASSLLSGAYEQYF
>TRBV9|-|TRBJ1-2|few
TGTGCCAGCAGCTCGCGGGCGGGTACGTTTAACTATGGCTACACCTTC
CASSSRAGTFNYGYTF
>TRBV7-6|TRBD1|TRBJ1-4|-
TGTGCCAGCAGCCAATCGACAGGGCCTAATGAAAAACTGTTTTTT
CASSQSTGPNEKLFF
>TRBV19|-|TRBJ1-5|-
TGTGCCAGTAGTGTCGCCCCTCTCTTTCAGGGGCAAAGCAATCAGCCCCAGCATTTT
CASSVAPLFQGQSNQPQHF
>TRBV28|TRBD2|TRBJ2-1|-
TGTGCCAGCAGTCCAGGACTAGCGGGACTGTTCTTC
CASSPGLAGLFF
>TRBV7-2|-|TRBJ1-1|-
TGTGCCAGCAGCTTAGGTGGTGGGGCAACTTTCTTT
CASSLGGGATFF
>TRBV6-2/TRBV6-3|TRBD2|TRBJ2-2|few
TGTGCCAGCAGTTCGCCAACAGCGGGGAGCACCGGGGAGCTGTTTTTT
CASSSPTAGSTGELFF
>TRBV21-1|-|TRBJ2-7|-
TGTGCCAGCAGCGCTTACCCCCCTAAGCGGGGGAACGGCGAGCAGTACTTC
CASSAYPPKRGNGEQYF
>TRBV6-2/TRBV6-3|TRBD2|TRBJ2-1|-
TGTGCCAGCAGTTACGAAGCCGGGACTACATACAATGAGCAGTTCTTC
CASSYEAGTTYNEQFF
>TRBV5-1|-|TRBJ1-1|-
TGCGCCAGCAGCCCACTGAGCGGGACCTTTTTGAACACTGAAGCTTTCTTT
CASSPLSGTFLNTEAFF
>TRBV25-1|-|TRBJ1-2|-
TGTGCCAGCAGTGTTATAGAGGCCTATGGCTACACCTTC
CASSVIEAYGYTF
>TRBV6-2/TRBV6-3|TRBD1|TRBJ2-7|-
TGTGCCAGCAGTAACCCCGGGACAGGGGACTACGAGCAGTACTTC
CASSNPGTGDYEQYF
>TRBV12-3/TRBV12-4|-|TRBJ2-5|few
TGTGCCAGCAGGTCGGAGGGAGAGACCCAGTACTTC
CASRSEGETQYF
>TRBV3-1/TRBV3-2|TRBD2|TRBJ2-3|-
TGTGCCAGCAGCAAAGGACTAGTGTGGAATACGCAGTATTTT
CASSKGLVWNTQYF
>TRBV11-3|-|TRBJ2-1|few
TGTGCCAGCGGGTCCGGGGGGCCCGAGGGAGAGCAGTTCTTC
CASGSGGPEGEQFF
>TRBV18|TRBD1|TRBJ1-2|once
TGTGCCAGCTCACCTAAAGGACAGGGGAACGACTATGGCTACACCTTC
CASSPKGQGNDYGYTF
>TRBV3-1/TRBV3-2|-|TRBJ1-1|-
TGTGCCAGCAGCCAAGATATCAGGGACACTGAAGCTTTCTTT
CASSQDIRDTEAFF
>TRBV5-6|-|TRBJ2-7|-
TGTGCCAGCAGCTTAGGTAGACAAACCTACGAGCAGTACTTC
CASSLGRQTYEQYF
>TRBV2|TRBD2|TRBJ2-2|-
TGTGCCAGCAGCCCTAGCGGGAACACCGGGGAGCTGTTTTTT
CASSPSGNTGELFF
>TRBV18|-|TRBJ2-5|many
TGTGCCAGCTCACCCGGCAGGGTGGAGACCCAGTACTTC
CASSPGRVETQYF
>TRBV5-1|-|TRBJ2-7|-
TGCGCCAGCAGCTTGGGCAGCGACGCTCTCGAGCAGTACTTC
CASSLGSDALEQYF
>TRBV10-3|-|TRBJ1-1|-
TGTGCCTCGTCGACAGGACTGAACACTGAAGCTTTCTTT
CASSTGLNTEAFF
>TRBV5-1|TRBD1|TRBJ2-7|-
TGCGCCAGCAGCTTGGGCTGGACAGGGAACGAGCAGTACTTC
CASSLGWTGNEQYF
>TRBV7-3|TRBD2|TRBJ2-1|-
TGTGCCAGCAGCCCTATGGGCGGGGGCTCCTACAATGAGCAGTTCTTC
CASSPMGGGSYNEQFF
>TRBV5-6|-|TRBJ1-1|many
TGTGCCAGCAGCTTGGATTACGGTAACGTGGACACTGAAGCTTTCTTT
CASSLDYGNVDTEAFF
>TRBV19|TRBD2|TRBJ2-7|-
TGTGCCACACACCCGCGGGGGGGCCCCAACGAGCAGTACTTC
CATHPRGGPNEQYF
>TRBV7-2|-|TRBJ2-1|few
TGTGCCAGCAGCCCCCAGACTAGAAATGAGCAGTTCTTC
CASSPQTRNEQFF
>TRBV21-1|-|TRBJ2-4|-
TGTGCCAGCAGCACCAGATCGTTTAGACAGAAAAAAAACATTCAGTACTTC
CASSTRSFRQKKNIQYF
>TRBV7-3|-|TRBJ2-3|few
TGTGCCAGCAGCCCCCGACTAGTGTCAGATACGCAGTATTTT
CASSPRLVSDTQYF
>TRBV19|TRBD1|TRBJ1-2|once
TGTGCCAGTAGTATATTGGACAGGGTAATCGGCTATGGCTACACCTTC
CASSILDRVIGYGYTF
>TRBV10-3|-|TRBJ1-5|-
TGTGCCATCAGTTCCACCGGGGCAGGAGGGGAGCCCCAGCATTTT
CAISSTGAGGEPQHF
>TRBV7-2|TRBD1|TRBJ1-1|-
TGTGCCAGCAGCTTCCACGGGACAGGGACCACTGAAGCTTTCTTT
CASSFHGTGTTEAFF
>TRBV28|TRBD1|TRBJ1-2|-
TGTGCCAGCAGTACCGGTGGACAGGGCTATGGCTACACCTTC
CASSTGGQGYGYTF
>TRBV11-3|-|TRBJ2-3|-
TGTGCCAGCAGCCCGCGGACAGTAATTACTAGCACAGATACGCAGTATTTT
CASSPRTVITSTDTQYF
>TRBV18|-|TRBJ1-2|-
TGTGCCAGCTCACCACGAGTTACAGGTCTATTCTCCTATGGCTACACCTTC
CASSPRVTGLFSYGYTF
>TRBV6-2/TRBV6-3|-|TRBJ1-5|-
TGTGCCAGCAGTTATAGGGGTCTACAGCCCCAGCATTTT
CASSYRGLQPQHF
>TRBV27|-|TRBJ1-6|-
TGTGCCAGCAGTTTCCCAGGGTCACCCCTCCACTTT
CASSFPGSPLHF
>TRBV11-2|TRBD1|TRBJ1-2|-
TGTGCCAGCAGCCCGGGACAGAACTATGGCTACACCTTC
CASSPGQNYGYTF
>TRBV5-1|TRBD1|TRBJ2-5|-
TGCGCCAGCAGCTGGGGGTCGGGACAGGGAGGGGAGACCCAGTACTTC
CASSWGSGQGGETQYF
>TRBV11-2|TRBD1|TRBJ1-2|-
TGTGCCAGCAGCTTATACAGGGGGTTCGGCTACACCTTC
CASSLYRGFGYTF
>TRBV5-1|-|TRBJ2-1|-
TGCGCCAGCAGCCTGGGGGAGAGCTCCTACAATGAGCAGTTCTTC
CASSLGESSYNEQFF
>TRBV25-1|-|TRBJ1-6|many
TGTGCCAGCAGTGAGGGGGGGGGCCGTCGTAATTCACCCCTCCACTTT
CASSEGGGRRNSPLHF